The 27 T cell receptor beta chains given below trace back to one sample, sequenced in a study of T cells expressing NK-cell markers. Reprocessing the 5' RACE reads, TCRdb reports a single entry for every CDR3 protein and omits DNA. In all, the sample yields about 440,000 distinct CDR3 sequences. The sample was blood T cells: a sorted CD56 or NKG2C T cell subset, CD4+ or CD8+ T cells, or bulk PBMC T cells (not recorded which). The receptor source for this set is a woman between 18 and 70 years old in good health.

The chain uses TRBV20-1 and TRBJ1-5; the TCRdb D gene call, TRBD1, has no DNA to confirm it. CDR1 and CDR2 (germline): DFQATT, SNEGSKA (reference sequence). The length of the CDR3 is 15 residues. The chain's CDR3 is CSAARAAYSNQPQHF.

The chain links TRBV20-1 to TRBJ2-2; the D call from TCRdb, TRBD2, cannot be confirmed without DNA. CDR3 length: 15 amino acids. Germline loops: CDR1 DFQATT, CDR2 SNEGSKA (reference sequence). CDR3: CSAQGELAAAGELFF.

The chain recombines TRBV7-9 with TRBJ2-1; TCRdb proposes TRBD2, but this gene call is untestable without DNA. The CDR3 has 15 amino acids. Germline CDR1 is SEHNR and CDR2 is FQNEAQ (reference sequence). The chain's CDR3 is CASSLIGIAVNEQFF. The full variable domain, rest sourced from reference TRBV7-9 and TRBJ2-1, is DTGVSQNPRHKITKRGQNVTFRCDPISEHNRLYWYRQTLGQGPEFLTYFQNEAQLEKSRLLSDRFSAERPKGSFSTLEIQRTEQGDSAMYLCASSLIGIAVNEQFFGPGTRLTVL.

The CDR3 reads CSGSFSANNEQFF. The rearrangement joins TRBV20-1 to TRBJ2-1. The CDR3 is 13 residues long. Germline CDR1 is DFQATT and CDR2 is SNEGSKA (reference sequence).

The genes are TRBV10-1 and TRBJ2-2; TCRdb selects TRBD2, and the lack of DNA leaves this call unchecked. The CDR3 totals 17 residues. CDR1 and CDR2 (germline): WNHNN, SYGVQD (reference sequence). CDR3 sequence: CASSESRRGLRSGELFF.

CDR3 amino acids: CASSAARGSDTQYF. The rearrangement links TRBV7-2 to TRBJ2-3; TCRdb's D gene call, TRBD2, goes unchecked for lack of DNA. Looked up from germline, CDR1 is SGHTA and CDR2 is FQGNSA. There are 14 residues in the CDR3.

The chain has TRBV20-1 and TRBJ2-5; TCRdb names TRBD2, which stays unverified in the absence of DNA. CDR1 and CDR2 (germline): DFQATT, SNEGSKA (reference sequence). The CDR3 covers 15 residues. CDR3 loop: CSATGSGLAEETQYF.

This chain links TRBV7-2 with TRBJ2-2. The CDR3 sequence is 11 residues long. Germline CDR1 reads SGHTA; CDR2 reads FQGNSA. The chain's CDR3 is CASSYFGELFF.

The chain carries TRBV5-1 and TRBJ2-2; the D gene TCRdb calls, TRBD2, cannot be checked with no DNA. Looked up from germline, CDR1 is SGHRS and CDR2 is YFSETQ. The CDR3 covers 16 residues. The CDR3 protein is CASSFGLAVNTGELFF.

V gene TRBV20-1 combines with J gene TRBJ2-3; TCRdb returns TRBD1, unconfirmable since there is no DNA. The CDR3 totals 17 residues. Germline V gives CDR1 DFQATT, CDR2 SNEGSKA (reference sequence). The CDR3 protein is CSARSPPGQTYTDTQYF.

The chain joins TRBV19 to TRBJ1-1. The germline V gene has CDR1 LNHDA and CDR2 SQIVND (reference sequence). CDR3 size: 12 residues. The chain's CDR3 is CASRRGNTEAFF. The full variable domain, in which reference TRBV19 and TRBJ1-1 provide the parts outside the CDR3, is DGGITQSPKYLFRKEGQNVTLSCEQNLNHDAMYWYRQDPGQGLRLIYYSQIVNDFQKGDIAEGYSVSREKKESFPLTVTSAQKNPTAFYLCASRRGNTEAFFGQGTRLTVV.

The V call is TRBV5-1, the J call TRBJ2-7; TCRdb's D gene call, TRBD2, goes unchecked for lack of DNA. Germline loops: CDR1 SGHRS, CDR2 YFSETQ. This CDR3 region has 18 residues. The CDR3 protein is CASSLEAGILAGGSEQYF.

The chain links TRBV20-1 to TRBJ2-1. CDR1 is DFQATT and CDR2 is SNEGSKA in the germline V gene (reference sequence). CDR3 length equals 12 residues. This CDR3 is CSASDKVYEQFF.

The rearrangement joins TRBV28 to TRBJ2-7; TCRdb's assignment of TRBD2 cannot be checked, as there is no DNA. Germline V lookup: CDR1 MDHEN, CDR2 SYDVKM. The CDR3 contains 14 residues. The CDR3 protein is CASSSRLAGYEQYF.

CDR3: CASSLLAEASYEQYF. The chain uses TRBV18 and TRBJ2-7. Looked up from germline, CDR1 is KGHSH and CDR2 is LQKENI. The length of the CDR3 is 15 residues.

This chain's CDR3 is CASSQGLAEQETQYF. The chain uses TRBV4-2 and TRBJ2-5; without DNA, the TCRdb call of TRBD2 cannot be checked. CDR3 length: 15 residues. The germline V gene has CDR1 LGHNA and CDR2 YNFKEQ.

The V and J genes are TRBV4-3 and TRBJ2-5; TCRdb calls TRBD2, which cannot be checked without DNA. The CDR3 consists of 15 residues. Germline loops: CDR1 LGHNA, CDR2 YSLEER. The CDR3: CASSQEASTEETQYF.

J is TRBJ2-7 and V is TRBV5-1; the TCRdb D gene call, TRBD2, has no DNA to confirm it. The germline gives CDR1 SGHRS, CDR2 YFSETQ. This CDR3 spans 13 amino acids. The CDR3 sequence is CASSFAGGHEQYF.

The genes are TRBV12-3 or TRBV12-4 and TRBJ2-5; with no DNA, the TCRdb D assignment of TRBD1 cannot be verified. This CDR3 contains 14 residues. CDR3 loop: CASRVGGGGETQYF.

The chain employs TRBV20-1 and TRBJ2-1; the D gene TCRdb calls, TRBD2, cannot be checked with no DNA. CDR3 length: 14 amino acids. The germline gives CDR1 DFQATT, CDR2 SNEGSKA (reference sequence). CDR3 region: CSASSGGVGNEQFF.

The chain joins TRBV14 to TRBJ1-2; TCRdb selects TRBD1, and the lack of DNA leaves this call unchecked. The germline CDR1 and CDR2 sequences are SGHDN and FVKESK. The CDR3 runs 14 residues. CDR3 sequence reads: CASSPEGVNYGYTF.

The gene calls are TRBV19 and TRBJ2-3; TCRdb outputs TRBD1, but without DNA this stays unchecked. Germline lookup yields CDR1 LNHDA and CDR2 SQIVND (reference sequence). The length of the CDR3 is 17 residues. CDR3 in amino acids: CASSPAWDGTRTDTQYF.

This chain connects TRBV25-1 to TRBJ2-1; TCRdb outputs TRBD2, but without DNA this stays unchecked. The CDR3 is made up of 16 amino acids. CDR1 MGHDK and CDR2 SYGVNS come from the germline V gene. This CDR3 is CASSTGTSGGYDEQFF.

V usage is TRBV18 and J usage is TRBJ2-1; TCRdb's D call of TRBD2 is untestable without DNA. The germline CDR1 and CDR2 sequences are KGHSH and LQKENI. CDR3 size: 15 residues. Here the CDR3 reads CASSPATGGQNEQFF.

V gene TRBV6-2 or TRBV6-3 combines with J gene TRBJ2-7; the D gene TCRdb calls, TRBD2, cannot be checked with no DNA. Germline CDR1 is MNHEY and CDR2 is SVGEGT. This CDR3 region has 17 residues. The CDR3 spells CASSYPTSGFPSYEQYF.

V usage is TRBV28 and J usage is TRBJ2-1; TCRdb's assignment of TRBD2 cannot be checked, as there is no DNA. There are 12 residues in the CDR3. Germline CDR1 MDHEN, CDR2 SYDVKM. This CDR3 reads CASPSSSGLQFF.

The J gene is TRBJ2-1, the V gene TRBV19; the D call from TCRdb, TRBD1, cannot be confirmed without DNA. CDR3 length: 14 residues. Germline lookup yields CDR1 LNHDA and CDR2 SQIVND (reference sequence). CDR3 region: CASSSWTGNNEQFF. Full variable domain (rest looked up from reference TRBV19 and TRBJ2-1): DGGITQSPKYLFRKEGQNVTLSCEQNLNHDAMYWYRQDPGQGLRLIYYSQIVNDFQKGDIAEGYSVSREKKESFPLTVTSAQKNPTAFYLCASSSWTGNNEQFFGPGTRLTVL.